The present TCR beta chain was sequenced within a study of brain T cells in children with intractable seizures. Assay used: immunoSEQ multiplex PCR; TCRdb lists only in-frame clones, some missing. The sample yields approximately 330,000 clones, approximately 93% seen once. Regarding time point: blood from clinic visit 5 months post-surgery; TSC patient then seizure free. Pre-surgery treatment included at least one anti-epileptic drug. Specimen: peripheral blood, collected 5 to 6 months after surgery. The source is a boy in the first two years of life with tuberous sclerosis and intractable seizures.

Written as DNA, the CDR3 is TGTGCCAGCAGCGACCAGGGACTAGCGAGAACAGATACGCAGTATTTT. It encodes CASSDQGLARTDTQYF. V usage is TRBV2 and J usage is TRBJ2-3, with 10 bases identical to TRBD2. This CDR3 is 16 amino acids long. Germline V CDR1 and CDR2: SNHLY, FYNNEI. The J segment lost 3 bases and the V segment lost 6 bases, leaving 9 bases of the junction unmatched.